Following are 20 T cell receptor beta chains from one sample sequenced in a study (dated by TCRdb to 2016 to 2018). The library was generated by RT-PCR. Data came from an Illumina MiSeq. TCRdb trimmed public reads at Q25 via fastp, called clones via MiXCR and kept in-frame beta chains. Each record represents a unique CDR3 protein, reported with the most common genes and DNA among its rows. This sample has about 680,000 distinct CDR3 sequences in its table, and approximately 15% of those were observed once. The top ten hold 3% to 4.5% of the sample. Sequenced sample: memory CD4+ T cells from blood. The receptors stem from a female donor in good health, serving as a healthy control.

This clonotype was counted ten times or more. The J gene is TRBJ2-3, the V gene TRBV10-3; TRBD1 aligns across 7 bases. This CDR3 has 14 residues. CDR1 is ENHRY, CDR2 SYGVKD, per germline. V dropped 7 bases and J dropped 2; count of bases not matched to a gene: 6. The CDR3 bases are TGTGCCATCACCACGGGACAGTTCACAGATACGCAGTATTTT. Its protein product is CAITTGQFTDTQYF.

This clonotype showed up just once. This sequence joins TRBV6-2 or TRBV6-3 and TRBJ2-7, with 15 bases identical to TRBD2. V gave up 4 bases and J gave up 2 bases; unmatched junction bases: 12. CDR1 and CDR2 (germline): MNHEY, SVGEGT. The CDR3 is made up of 19 amino acids. CDR3 nucleotides: TGTGCCAGCAGTTCCGGACTAGCGGGAGGGGACTCCAAACCCTACGAGCAGTACTTC. Amino acid sequence: CASSSGLAGGDSKPYEQYF.

The V call is TRBV20-1, the J call TRBJ2-4, with 7 bases identical to TRBD1. Germline values: CDR1 DFQATT, CDR2 SNEGSKA (reference sequence). This CDR3 is built from 15 residues. V was clipped by 6 bases and J by 0 bases; unmatched bases: 8. The chain's CDR3 is CSARLTGAAKNIQYF. CDR3 nucleotide sequence: TGCAGTGCCCGCTTAACAGGGGCAGCCAAAAACATTCAGTACTTC.

The chain recombines TRBV27 with TRBJ2-7, with TRBD2 identical over 8 bases. The V gene end was trimmed by 4 bases and the J gene end by 4 bases; junction bases not matched to a gene: 3. This CDR3 has 13 residues. Germline V gene sequence: CDR1 MNHEY, CDR2 SMNVEV (reference sequence). The CDR3 sequence: CASSWGLGYEQYF. CDR3 sequence (DNA): TGTGCCAGCAGTTGGGGACTAGGGTACGAGCAGTACTTC.

This clonotype was seen ten or more times. The chain links TRBV6-5 to TRBJ2-7; TRBD2 matches at 9 bases. With V trimmed by 2 bases and J by 5 bases, 7 bases remained unmatched. This CDR3 contains 15 residues. Germline CDR1 MNHEY, CDR2 SVGAGI. CDR3 sequence reads: CASSYGASGDNEQYF. CDR3 nucleotide sequence: TGTGCCAGCAGTTACGGGGCTAGCGGGGACAACGAGCAGTACTTC.

The chain carries TRBV20-1 and TRBJ1-1; maybe TRBD1 (6 bases). The CDR3 covers 14 residues. The V end was cut by 3 bases, the J end by 1 base, with 12 bases between. CDR1 and CDR2 (germline): DFQATT, SNEGSKA (reference sequence). The CDR3 loop is CSASGGGKNTEAFF. CDR3 DNA: TGCAGTGCTAGTGGGGGCGGGAAGAACACTGAAGCTTTCTTT.

This clonotype was detected ten times or more. The V gene is TRBV21-1, the J gene TRBJ1-2; TRBD1, the D gene given by the table, was not confirmed from the DNA. TRBV21-1 is given as a pseudogene. The CDR3 is 12 amino acids. CDR3 in DNA: TGTGCCAGCAGCGGGACCGGTAATGGCTACACCTTC. Its protein is CASSGTGNGYTF.

This clonotype was detected a few times. The chain links TRBV20-1 to TRBJ1-3; no clear D gene. This CDR3 has 13 residues. Per the germline V gene, CDR1 is DFQATT and CDR2 is SNEGSKA (reference sequence). V lost 6 bases, J lost 5 bases, and 14 bases lay in between. This CDR3 is CSAMESRRNTIYF. The CDR3 coding sequence is TGCAGTGCCATGGAAAGCCGTCGAAACACCATATATTTT.

This clonotype has a handful of counts. The chain combines TRBV24-1 with TRBJ1-2, with D maybe TRBD1 (6 bases). V gave up 5 bases and J gave up 1 base, with 10 bases separating them. The CDR3 contains 14 residues. The germline CDR1 and CDR2 sequences are KGHDR and SFDVKD. The CDR3 DNA sequence: TGTGCCACCAGTGGCAGGGGTGATAACTATGGCTACACCTTC. This sequence encodes CATSGRGDNYGYTF.

This clonotype has just one count. The CDR3 bases are TGTGCCAGCTCACCCCGCCGGGTAGCGGGAAATGAAGAGACCCAGTACTTC. It translates to CASSPRRVAGNEETQYF. The chain has TRBV18 and TRBJ2-5; 8 nucleotides agree with TRBD2. Germline-derived CDR1 and CDR2 are KGHSH and LQKENI. Trimming took 3 bases from V and 3 from J; bases not matched to a gene: 12. The CDR3 totals 17 residues.

To note about this clonotype: One base away lies a much larger clone, so this may be a sequencing read error. The chain employs TRBV5-1 and TRBJ2-2, with a tentative D call TRBD1 (8 bases). This CDR3 region has 14 residues. In germline, CDR1 is SGHRS, CDR2 YFSETQ. V gave up 4 bases and J gave up 7 bases, with 14 bases separating them. The CDR3, as DNA: TGCGCCAGCAGCCCGGACAGGGAGGGCGGGGAGCTGTTTTTT. Amino acids: CASSPDREGGELFF.

This chain connects TRBV7-8 to TRBJ2-7; 12 bases fit TRBD2. V was pared by 5 bases and J by 1 base, with 9 bases of the junction left unmatched. The germline V gene encodes CDR1 SGHVS and CDR2 FQNEAQ. The CDR3 length is 17 residues. CDR3 loop: CASSGSSGRAESYEQYF. In DNA form, the CDR3 reads TGTGCCAGCAGCGGCTCTAGCGGGAGGGCGGAATCCTACGAGCAGTACTTC.

This clonotype was observed a few times. The chain couples TRBV2 to TRBJ1-5, with a tentative D call TRBD1 (5 bases). Trimming removed 4 bases at V and 5 bases at J, with 12 bases between. CDR1 SNHLY and CDR2 FYNNEI come from the germline V gene. The CDR3 contains 14 residues. CDR3 in DNA: TGTGCCAGCAGTGTTGGGGGAGCCGATCAGCCCCAGCATTTT. Protein sequence: CASSVGGADQPQHF.

This clonotype showed up many times. This chain joins TRBV6-5 and TRBJ2-3; maybe TRBD2 (5 bases). Germline CDR1 MNHEY, CDR2 SVGAGI. V was cut by 0 bases and J by 0 bases, with 10 bases left in between. The CDR3 runs 16 residues. CDR3 bases: TGTGCCAGCAGTTACTCGTTCGGGATCAGCACAGATACGCAGTATTTT. Translated, it gives CASSYSFGISTDTQYF.

The chain couples TRBV5-4 to TRBJ2-1; 9 bases map to TRBD2. Germline V gene data show CDR1 as SGHNT and CDR2 as YYREEE (reference sequence). The CDR3 covers 17 residues. V lost 2 bases and J lost 0; bases outside the gene matches: 6. Here the CDR3 reads CASSFKLAGSSYNEQFF. The CDR3 DNA reads TGTGCCAGCAGCTTTAAACTAGCGGGTAGCTCCTACAATGAGCAGTTCTTC.

This clonotype was detected many times. The V and J genes are TRBV9 and TRBJ1-6, with a weak D call TRBD1 (5 bases). The CDR3 contains 15 residues. Per germline, CDR1 SGDLS and CDR2 YYNGEE. The germline V and J ends were trimmed by 3 bases and 8 bases, with 15 bases remaining between them. CDR3 nucleotide sequence: TGTGCCAGCAGCGCACTCGGGGCTCGGGATTCACCCCTCCACTTT. As protein: CASSALGARDSPLHF. The full variable domain, completed using reference TRBV9 and TRBJ1-6, is DSGVTQTPKHLITATGQRVTLRCSPRSGDLSVYWYQQSLDQGLQFLIQYYNGEERAKGNILERFSAQQFPDLHSELNLSSLELGDSALYFCASSALGARDSPLHFGNGTRLTVT.

There are a few counts of this clonotype. The chain's CDR3 is CASSRDRGSDEQFF. In DNA form, the CDR3 reads TGTGCCAGCAGCCGGGACAGGGGTTCGGATGAGCAGTTCTTC. The chain links TRBV27 to TRBJ2-1; 10 nucleotides align to TRBD1. Looked up from germline, CDR1 is MNHEY and CDR2 is SMNVEV (reference sequence). Losses at the gene ends were 6 bases for V and 8 bases for J; bases not matched to a gene: 7. The CDR3 is 14 amino acids.

This clonotype was seen a handful of times. The rearrangement joins TRBV6-2 or TRBV6-3 to TRBJ2-7; the D gene could be TRBD1 or TRBD2 (6 bases each). Germline V gives CDR1 MNHEY, CDR2 SVGEGT. V was trimmed by 8 bases and J by 4 bases, leaving 21 bases between them. The CDR3 contains 15 residues. The CDR3 spells CASEDYEGGRYEQYF. In nucleotides, the CDR3 is TGTGCCAGCGAGGACTACGAAGGGGGAAGATACGAGCAGTACTTC.

This clonotype was observed at least ten times. V gene TRBV11-2 combines with J gene TRBJ2-1; D not certain. The V end was cut by 6 bases, the J end by 3 bases, with 15 bases between. The CDR3 spans 15 residues. Looked up from germline, CDR1 is SGHAT and CDR2 is FQNNGV. Here the CDR3 DNA reads TGTGCCAGCAGTTTGGACCTTTGGAGCTACAATGAGCAGTTCTTC. It is translated as CASSLDLWSYNEQFF.

This chain links TRBV3-1 with TRBJ2-7, with D perhaps matching TRBD1 or TRBD2 (5 bases each). Per the germline V gene, CDR1 is LGHDT and CDR2 is YNNKEL (reference sequence). V dropped 2 bases and J dropped 6 bases, with 20 bases sitting between them. This CDR3 comprises 16 residues. For the CDR3, the DNA is TGTGCCAGCAGCCAACGCCTCGGGACGGAAACCTTCGAGCAGTACTTC. Protein sequence: CASSQRLGTETFEQYF.